These 28 T cell receptor beta chains were all obtained from the same sample, sequenced in a study of T cells after yellow fever vaccination. TCRdb redid the calling of the 5' RACE reads with MiXCR, one entry per CDR3 protein. The sample gives about 360,000 distinct CDR3 sequences, approximately 5.7% of which show up once; 15% is in the top ten. The starting material was PBMCs, obtained 5 days after the yellow fever booster vaccination. The origin of the receptors is a man aged 30 to 45 who received the YFV17D yellow fever vaccine.

There are a few counts of this clonotype. This sequence joins TRBV7-2 and TRBJ2-7; 7 nucleotides line up with TRBD2. This CDR3 is 15 amino acids long. V was pared by 4 bases and J by 0 bases, with 6 bases of the junction left unmatched. CDR1 and CDR2 from the germline V gene are SGHTA and FQGNSA. CDR3 coding DNA: TGTGCCAGCAGCTGGACAAGCGGGATCTCCTACGAGCAGTACTTC. It translates to CASSWTSGISYEQYF. The full variable domain, rest sourced from reference TRBV7-2 and TRBJ2-7, is GAGVSQSPSNKVTEKGKDVELRCDPISGHTALYWYRQSLGQGLEFLIYFQGNSAPDKSGLPSDRFSAERTGGSVSTLTIQRTQQEDSAVYLCASSWTSGISYEQYFGPGTRLTVT.

This clonotype was recorded a few times. The chain is built from TRBV29-1 and TRBJ2-5; TRBD1 or TRBD2 may be the D gene (5 bases each). The CDR3 consists of 12 residues. CDR1 is SQVTM and CDR2 is ANQGSEA in the germline V gene. The V gene lost 7 bases and the J gene lost 4 bases, with 13 bases spanning the gap. CDR3 nucleotide sequence: TGCAGCGCGGCCCCGGGACGAGAGACCCAGTACTTC. It yields the protein CSAAPGRETQYF. Variable domain in full (rest from reference TRBV29-1 and TRBJ2-5): SAVISQKPSRDICQRGTSLTIQCQVDSQVTMMFWYRQQPGQSLTLIATANQGSEATYESGFVIDKFPISRPNLTFSTLTVSNMSPEDSSIYLCSAAPGRETQYFGPGTRLLVL.

This clonotype has ten or more counts. The chain joins TRBV5-1 to TRBJ1-1, with unresolved D. The CDR3 is made up of 14 amino acids. Germline V CDR1 and CDR2: SGHRS, YFSETQ. The germline V and J ends were trimmed by 4 bases and 0 bases, with 10 bases remaining between them. The CDR3 DNA sequence: TGCGCCAGCAGCCTCTCTGGTATGAACACTGAAGCTTTCTTT. Protein sequence: CASSLSGMNTEAFF.

Only a few counts were recorded for this clonotype. The chain joins TRBV6-1 to TRBJ1-1, with 7 nucleotides matching TRBD1. V shed 6 bases, J shed 3 bases, and the junction held 13 bases outside the gene matches. The germline gives CDR1 MNHNS, CDR2 SASEGT. The CDR3 is 16 residues long. CDR3 nucleotides: TGTGCCAGCAGCCCGGTAGGGGACAGTCACGACACTGAAGCTTTCTTT. Protein: CASSPVGDSHDTEAFF.

This clonotype was seen more than once but under ten times. V is TRBV20-1 and J is TRBJ2-7; no clear D gene. Germline CDR1 reads DFQATT; CDR2 reads SNEGSKA (reference sequence). This CDR3 region has 13 residues. The germline V and J ends were trimmed by 2 bases and 0 bases, with 8 bases remaining between them. The CDR3 reads CSARPDASYEQYF. CDR3 DNA sequence: TGCAGTGCTAGACCGGACGCCTCCTACGAGCAGTACTTC.

This clonotype was found many times. The gene calls are TRBV28 and TRBJ2-1; TRBD1 agrees at 7 bases. The germline CDR1 and CDR2 sequences are MDHEN and SYDVKM. The CDR3 spans 17 residues. V dropped 7 bases and J dropped 0; count of bases not matched to a gene: 12. The CDR3 DNA reads as TGTGCCAGCATAACAGGGGATGGGGTCAGCTCCTACAATGAGCAGTTCTTC. Translating gives CASITGDGVSSYNEQFF.

This clonotype was seen only a few times. This chain links TRBV7-2 with TRBJ2-4; D is undetermined. This CDR3 spans 14 amino acids. V was shortened by 1 base and J by 0 bases, with 4 bases between the two germline ends. Germline V gene lookup returns CDR1 SGHTA and CDR2 FQGNSA. CDR3: CASSLVRAKNIQYF. CDR3 bases: TGTGCCAGCAGCTTAGTTCGAGCCAAAAACATTCAGTACTTC.

This clonotype was seen repeatedly, ten times or more. The gene calls are TRBV7-3 and TRBJ1-1, with 8 bases that match TRBD1. The V gene end was trimmed by 2 bases and the J gene end by 1 base; junction bases not matched to a gene: 6. The CDR3 length is 16 residues. Germline loops: CDR1 SGHTA, CDR2 FQGTGA. In DNA form, the CDR3 reads TGTGCCAGCAGCTTAGGTCCCGGGACAGGGAACACTGAAGCTTTCTTT. Protein sequence: CASSLGPGTGNTEAFF.

This clonotype was observed at least ten times. The gene calls are TRBV9 and TRBJ2-2; 9 positions agree with TRBD2. Germline CDR1 is SGDLS and CDR2 is YYNGEE. The CDR3 length is 17 residues. The ends lost 4 bases at V and 3 bases at J; junction bases unmatched: 10. The CDR3 loop reads CASSPPGLAGYTGELFF. As DNA, the CDR3 is TGTGCCAGCAGCCCCCCAGGGCTAGCGGGATACACCGGGGAGCTGTTTTTT.

This clonotype occurred a few times. The rearrangement joins TRBV20-1 to TRBJ2-7; D is perhaps TRBD2 (6 bases). This CDR3 comprises 16 residues. The ends were cut back, 0 bases at V and 2 bases at J, with 17 bases in the middle. CDR1 and CDR2 from the germline V gene are DFQATT and SNEGSKA (reference sequence). The CDR3 sequence: CSARDPPGGKTYEQYF. The CDR3 coding sequence is TGCAGTGCTAGAGATCCCCCTGGAGGGAAGACCTACGAGCAGTACTTC.

This clonotype was found many times. The V gene is TRBV7-9, the J gene TRBJ2-3; D could derive from TRBD1 or TRBD2 (6 bases each). V lost 5 bases and J 4 bases, leaving 10 bases between the germline ends. Looked up from germline, CDR1 is SEHNR and CDR2 is FQNEAQ (reference sequence). The CDR3 has 13 residues. The CDR3 sequence: CASSPRGPDTQYF. The DNA of the CDR3 is TGTGCCAGCAGCCCCCGGGGGCCAGATACGCAGTATTTT.

The chain couples TRBV28 to TRBJ2-2; TRBD2 matches at 10 bases. The germline gives CDR1 MDHEN, CDR2 SYDVKM. J lost 5 bases, V lost 5 bases, and 5 bases had no gene match. The CDR3 covers 15 residues. The CDR3 region has the DNA TGTGCCAGCAGTCTAGCGGGAGAGGGAACCGGGGAGCTGTTTTTT. It translates to CASSLAGEGTGELFF.

This clonotype showed up just a few times. The gene calls are TRBV6-2 or TRBV6-3 and TRBJ1-1, with 9 bases that match TRBD1. The germline V gene has CDR1 MNHEY and CDR2 SVGEGT. The CDR3 runs 14 residues. Germline trimming cut 6 bases from V and 6 bases from J; bases unmatched to any gene: 8. CDR3 nucleotides: TGTGCCAGCAGGAACAGGGGGCTATCGGCTGAAGCTTTCTTT. Encoded protein: CASRNRGLSAEAFF.

This clonotype was observed a few times. V and J are TRBV20-1 and TRBJ2-1; TRBD2 aligns across 7 bases. The CDR3 is 12 residues long. Germline V CDR1 and CDR2: DFQATT, SNEGSKA (reference sequence). Unmatched junction bases numbered 3, after V lost 2 bases and J lost 8 bases. The CDR3 here is CSARREAHEQFF. CDR3 DNA: TGCAGTGCTAGACGGGAGGCTCATGAGCAGTTCTTC.

This clonotype was observed at least ten times. This chain connects TRBV12-3 or TRBV12-4 to TRBJ1-1; D is perhaps TRBD1 (5 bases). The CDR3 runs 14 residues. V dropped 3 bases and J dropped 6 bases, with 14 bases sitting between them. The CDR3 nucleotides read TGTGCCAGCAGTTTCGGGGGTGATTGGGCTGAAGCTTTCTTT. Protein sequence: CASSFGGDWAEAFF.

This clonotype was observed many times. J is TRBJ1-5 and V is TRBV20-1; weak D call: TRBD1 (5 bases). This CDR3 is built from 14 residues. Germline loops: CDR1 DFQATT, CDR2 SNEGSKA (reference sequence). The V end was cut by 0 bases, the J end by 2 bases, with 8 bases between. The CDR3 coding sequence is TGCAGTGCTAGAGATCCAGGGCGCAATCAGCCCCAGCATTTT. Translated, it gives CSARDPGRNQPQHF.

The sample holds many counts of this clonotype. V is TRBV20-1 and J is TRBJ2-7; 7 bases match TRBD2. The CDR3 is made up of 15 amino acids. The germline V gene has CDR1 DFQATT and CDR2 SNEGSKA (reference sequence). Trimming cost V 1 base and J 5 bases; bases outside gene matches: 11. CDR3 in amino acids: CSARGMWEGPDEQYF. CDR3 DNA: TGCAGTGCTAGAGGGATGTGGGAGGGCCCCGACGAGCAGTACTTC.

This clonotype was observed many times. This chain connects TRBV5-1 to TRBJ2-4; possible D gene TRBD2, 6 bases. The V and J ends lost 5 bases and 9 bases respectively, with 21 bases between them. CDR1 and CDR2 from the germline V gene are SGHRS and YFSETQ. The CDR3 is 15 residues long. The CDR3 is CASSSGPGVLGIQYF. CDR3 DNA sequence: TGCGCCAGCAGTTCAGGTCCGGGGGTCCTCGGCATTCAGTACTTC.

This clonotype was found a few times. The chain is built from TRBV20-1 and TRBJ2-1; D gene unclear. V lost 0 bases and J 4 bases, leaving 7 bases between the germline ends. Germline-derived CDR1 and CDR2 are DFQATT and SNEGSKA (reference sequence). This CDR3 comprises 13 residues. The CDR3 DNA sequence: TGCAGTGCTAGAGAATCGAGATACAATGAGCAGTTCTTC. Its protein product is CSARESRYNEQFF.

This clonotype was seen a few times. Mismatch with germline at one junction end may stem from a read error. The chain joins TRBV20-1 to TRBJ2-7, with 7 bases matching TRBD2. The CDR3 contains 17 residues. Looked up from germline, CDR1 is DFQATT and CDR2 is SNEGSKA (reference sequence). The CDR3 reads CCARALIETGGFYEQYF. The DNA of the CDR3 is TGCTGTGCTAGAGCCCTGATCGAGACGGGAGGATTCTACGAGCAGTACTTC.

This clonotype was seen more than once but under ten times. The rearrangement joins TRBV28 to TRBJ2-1, with 8 bases identical to TRBD1. From germline, CDR1 is MDHEN and CDR2 SYDVKM. The junction had 7 bases not matched to a gene; V was cut back by 5 bases and J by 7 bases. The CDR3 spans 14 residues. CDR3 sequence reads: CASSPRTGLNEQFF. The CDR3 nucleotides are TGTGCCAGCAGTCCCAGGACAGGGTTGAATGAGCAGTTCTTC. Drawing the rest from reference TRBV28 and TRBJ2-1, the complete variable domain is DVKVTQSSRYLVKRTGEKVFLECVQDMDHENMFWYRQDPGLGLRLIYFSYDVKMKEKGDIPEGYSVSREKKERFSLILESASTNQTSMYLCASSPRTGLNEQFFGPGTRLTVL.

Only a few counts were recorded for this clonotype. This chain connects TRBV6-5 to TRBJ2-1; D may be TRBD2 (5 bases). V was cut by 2 bases and J by 0 bases, with 20 bases left in between. The CDR3 covers 19 residues. Per the germline V gene, CDR1 is MNHEY and CDR2 is SVGAGI. CDR3 coding DNA: TGTGCCAGCAGTTACACCCCGGTTACGGGGAGTGGCTCCTACAATGAGCAGTTCTTC. Amino acids: CASSYTPVTGSGSYNEQFF.

There are many counts of this clonotype. V gene TRBV28 combines with J gene TRBJ2-1; TRBD1 or TRBD2 may be the D gene (5 bases each). There are 17 residues in the CDR3. Germline CDR1 and CDR2: MDHEN and SYDVKM. V was trimmed by 6 bases and J by 0 bases, leaving 18 bases between them. The CDR3 DNA is TGTGCCAGCAGCCCCGGTCGGGGCACGGGCTCCTACAATGAGCAGTTCTTC. Its translation: CASSPGRGTGSYNEQFF.

This clonotype appeared a few times. This chain uses TRBV7-3 with TRBJ2-1, with D unclear. The V and J ends lost 1 base and 3 bases respectively, with 10 bases between them. The CDR3 totals 15 residues. Germline CDR1 is SGHTA and CDR2 is FQGTGA. CDR3 region: CASSLIAENYNEQFF. CDR3 nucleotides: TGTGCCAGCAGCTTAATTGCGGAGAACTACAATGAGCAGTTCTTC.

This clonotype occurred many times. This chain joins TRBV5-1 and TRBJ2-2; TRBD2 is a possible D gene (5 bases). The V gene's germline CDR1 is SGHRS and CDR2 YFSETQ. V was cut by 7 bases and J by 1 base, with 11 bases left in between. The CDR3 sequence is 14 residues long. The CDR3 reads CASSGSGNTGELFF. CDR3 DNA: TGCGCCAGCTCTGGGAGCGGGAACACCGGGGAGCTGTTTTTT.

This clonotype was seen only a few times. The rearrangement joins TRBV20-1 to TRBJ2-5; D ambiguous. This CDR3 comprises 14 residues. Germline-derived CDR1 and CDR2 are DFQATT and SNEGSKA (reference sequence). Trimming took 3 bases from V and 0 from J, leaving 11 bases between them. The CDR3 loop is CSASIRSHQETQYF. In DNA, the CDR3 is TGCAGTGCTAGCATTCGATCCCACCAAGAGACCCAGTACTTC.

This clonotype came up a few times. The chain carries TRBV29-1 and TRBJ2-7, with D possibly called TRBD1 or TRBD2 (5 bases each). Germline V gene sequence: CDR1 SQVTM, CDR2 ANQGSEA. CDR3 length: 13 residues. Trimming pared 3 bases from V and 4 bases from J, leaving 13 bases between. For the CDR3, the DNA is TGCAGCGTTGAGACCGGGGCCCCTTACGAGCAGTACTTC. The encoded protein is CSVETGAPYEQYF.

The chain couples TRBV20-1 to TRBJ2-3, with 8 bases fitting TRBD1. CDR3 length: 14 residues. V dropped 3 bases and J dropped 2; count of bases not matched to a gene: 4. CDR1 and CDR2 (germline): DFQATT, SNEGSKA (reference sequence). CDR3 nucleotides: TGCAGTGCTAGCCCAGGGGGCCCCACAGATACGCAGTATTTT. Its protein product is CSASPGGPTDTQYF.